This T cell receptor beta chain came from a study of beta chain features in type 1 diabetes. Study context: Patients looked much like healthy donors when it came to age, gender and cell yields. Study-wide points: Unsettled here was the matter of whether HLA type influences TCRB rearrangement.

Expressed TCRB transcripts were sequenced after all isolated RNA was converted to cDNA. The protocol was immunoSEQ multiplex PCR, while the TCRdb copy is restricted to in-frame clones and leaves out a portion. The sample yields some 60,000 clones, approximately 62% seen once. Of note for this clone: Antigen specificity is unknown.

The clonotype originates from a woman in her late teens or twenties in good health. The sequenced material came from Tregs from blood.

CDR3 residues: CASGPYEQYF. The DNA of the CDR3 is TGTGCCAGCGGGCCCTACGAGCAGTACTTC. The chain employs TRBV2 and TRBJ2-7; D unclear. Germline V gene lookup returns CDR1 SNHLY and CDR2 FYNNEI. The CDR3 is 10 amino acids. Between the trimmed V and J ends, which lost 8 bases and 2 bases, there was a span of 4 bases.